These 20 T cell receptor beta chains originate from one sample sequenced in a study of blood T cell repertoires in COVID-19. Assay used: immunoSEQ multiplex PCR; TCRdb lists only in-frame clones, some missing. The sample records about 110,000 clones, about 90% being singletons. The sequencing input was peripheral blood. These receptors originate from a man in his forties with active or convalescent COVID-19.

This sequence joins TRBV5-1 and TRBJ2-3; TRBD2 matches 10 bases. The trim removed 3 bases at V and 2 bases at J, leaving 6 bases unmatched. Germline lookup yields CDR1 SGHRS and CDR2 YFSETQ. This CDR3 contains 16 residues. The CDR3 reads CASSSTSGTPTDTQYF. The CDR3 DNA reads TGCGCCAGCAGCTCCACTAGCGGGACCCCCACAGATACGCAGTATTTT.

The chain is built from TRBV3-1 (or the pseudogene TRBV3-2) and TRBJ2-2; 7 bases align to TRBD2. CDR1 LGHDT and CDR2 YNNKEL come from the germline V gene (reference sequence). The V and J ends lost 3 bases and 6 bases, in that order; junction bases with no gene match: 10. There are 16 residues in the CDR3. The CDR3 region is CASSQRISGSAGELFF. CDR3 nucleotide sequence: TGTGCCAGCAGCCAGAGAATTAGCGGGTCGGCCGGGGAGCTGTTTTTT.

The rearrangement uses TRBV9 and TRBJ2-7; a possible D gene is TRBD1 (5 bases). CDR3 length: 14 residues. Deletions cut 2 bases from V and 1 base from J, with 10 bases between. CDR1 and CDR2 (germline): SGDLS, YYNGEE. The CDR3 reads CASSVETESYEQYF. In DNA, the CDR3 is TGTGCCAGCAGCGTCGAGACAGAATCCTACGAGCAGTACTTC.

V usage is TRBV6-2 or TRBV6-3 and J usage is TRBJ2-5; TRBD2 might be the D (5 bases). V lost 5 bases, J lost 5 bases, and 12 bases lay in between. The CDR3 runs 13 residues. Germline CDR1 and CDR2: MNHEY and SVGEGT. CDR3 sequence (DNA): TGTGCCAGCAGTCCCCTCCAGCGGGAGACCCAGTACTTC. Translating it yields CASSPLQRETQYF.

The J gene is TRBJ1-2, the V gene TRBV5-6; 12 positions match TRBD1. The ends lost 4 bases at V and 5 bases at J; junction bases unmatched: 3. There are 14 residues in the CDR3. Germline CDR1 is SGHDT and CDR2 is YYEEEE. This CDR3 reads CASSPGQGAYGYTF. CDR3 sequence (DNA): TGTGCCAGCAGCCCGGGACAGGGGGCATATGGCTACACCTTC.

This clone was detected only once. The J gene is TRBJ2-1, the V gene TRBV24-1; 9 nucleotides line up with TRBD2. The CDR3 extends over 16 amino acids. V gave up 1 base and J gave up 8 bases; unmatched junction bases: 8. CDR1 and CDR2 from the germline V gene are KGHDR and SFDVKD. The CDR3, as DNA: TGTGCCACCAGTGATTTAGAAGCGGGAGGTAGGGATGAGCAGTTCTTC. The encoded protein is CATSDLEAGGRDEQFF.

In this sample, this clone turned up a few times. For the CDR3, the DNA is TGTGCCAGCAGCTCAGGACAGGTCAAGGCAGATGAGCAGTTCTTC. Its protein product is CASSSGQVKADEQFF. The gene calls are TRBV7-3 and TRBJ2-1; TRBD1 aligns across 7 bases. V shed 4 bases, J shed 8 bases, and the junction held 11 bases outside the gene matches. The CDR3 loop spans 15 amino acids. From germline, CDR1 is SGHTA and CDR2 FQGTGA.

This clone was seen only a few times. The chain carries TRBV5-1 and TRBJ2-3; 8 nucleotides line up with TRBD2. Germline assignment: CDR1 SGHRS and CDR2 YFSETQ. J was trimmed by 6 bases and V by 0 bases; bases with no gene match: 12. The CDR3 has 17 amino acids. CDR3 loop: CASSLVFSGIAADTQYF. CDR3 DNA sequence: TGCGCCAGCAGCTTGGTTTTTAGCGGGATAGCGGCGGATACGCAGTATTTT.

The chain is built from TRBV7-2 and TRBJ2-5, with a possible D match to TRBD2 (7 bases). Trimming took off 4 bases at V and 4 bases at J, with 19 bases between the two ends. Germline assignment: CDR1 SGHTA and CDR2 FQGNSA. This CDR3 comprises 16 residues. This CDR3 is CASSSFGGGGGETQYF. The CDR3, as DNA: TGTGCCAGCAGCTCCTTCGGAGGGGGAGGGGGAGAGACCCAGTACTTC.

The gene calls are TRBV19 and TRBJ2-5, with D possibly being TRBD1 (6 bases). CDR3 length: 14 amino acids. Trimming removed 6 bases at V and 4 bases at J, with 15 bases between. Germline CDR1 reads LNHDA; CDR2 reads SQIVND (reference sequence). CDR3 bases: TGTGCCAGTAGCTCGACAGGCCGGGGAGAGACCCAGTACTTC. Residues: CASSSTGRGETQYF. Drawing the rest from reference TRBV19 and TRBJ2-5, the complete variable domain is DGGITQSPKYLFRKEGQNVTLSCEQNLNHDAMYWYRQDPGQGLRLIYYSQIVNDFQKGDIAEGYSVSREKKESFPLTVTSAQKNPTAFYLCASSSTGRGETQYFGPGTRLLVL.

This clone was detected once. This sequence joins TRBV28 and TRBJ2-5; TRBD1 is a possible D gene (6 bases). V was trimmed by 8 bases and J by 5 bases, leaving 18 bases between them. The CDR3 has 14 residues. CDR1 is MDHEN, CDR2 SYDVKM, per germline. The chain's CDR3 is CASENQGPGETQYF. CDR3 DNA: TGTGCCAGCGAAAACCAGGGGCCGGGGGAGACCCAGTACTTC.

The chain combines TRBV24-1 with TRBJ2-1; perhaps TRBD2 as D (7 bases). V gave up 4 bases and J gave up 5 bases, with 17 bases separating them. The CDR3 totals 16 residues. Per the germline V gene, CDR1 is KGHDR and CDR2 is SFDVKD. CDR3 residues: CATSESLGGVNNEQFF. CDR3 DNA: TGTGCCACCAGTGAATCCTTAGGGGGGGTCAACAATGAGCAGTTCTTC.

Here the CDR3 reads CAWTFGSSGTYNEQFF. CDR3 in DNA: TGTGCCTGGACGTTTGGTTCTAGCGGGACCTACAATGAGCAGTTCTTC. The chain is built from TRBV30 and TRBJ2-1; 9 nucleotides match TRBD2. V trimming: 4 bases; J trimming: 2 bases; junction bases outside the gene matches: 9. The CDR3 extends over 16 amino acids. Germline CDR1 GTSNPN, CDR2 SVGIG (reference sequence). Drawing the rest from reference TRBV30 and TRBJ2-1, the complete variable domain is SQTIHQWPATLVQPVGSPLSLECTVEGTSNPNLYWYRQAAGRGLQLLFYSVGIGQISSEVPQNLSASRPQDRQFILSSKKLLLSDSGFYLCAWTFGSSGTYNEQFFGPGTRLTVL.

The chain combines TRBV6-5 with TRBJ2-7; TRBD1 aligns across 8 bases. CDR3 length: 12 residues. With V trimmed by 7 bases and J by 3 bases, 2 bases remained unmatched. Germline CDR1 MNHEY, CDR2 SVGAGI. The CDR3 sequence: CASNGQGYEQYF. CDR3 sequence (DNA): TGTGCCAGCAACGGACAGGGCTACGAGCAGTACTTC.

This chain links TRBV27 with TRBJ1-1, with D unclear. CDR1 is MNHEY and CDR2 is SMNVEV in the germline V gene (reference sequence). The CDR3 contains 14 residues. Deletions cut 1 base from V and 5 bases from J, with 11 bases between. This CDR3 reads CASSLLSGRTEAFF. DNA for the CDR3: TGTGCCAGCAGTTTATTGTCAGGTAGGACTGAAGCTTTCTTT.

The chain carries TRBV11-2 and TRBJ2-5; perhaps TRBD2 as D (5 bases). Germline loops: CDR1 SGHAT, CDR2 FQNNGV. V was cut by 5 bases and J by 4 bases, with 17 bases left in between. There are 15 residues in the CDR3. CDR3 protein: CASSTVRGPGETQYF. The DNA for the CDR3 is TGTGCCAGCAGCACCGTTCGGGGTCCGGGAGAGACCCAGTACTTC.

This chain links TRBV24-1 with TRBJ2-1; D is possibly TRBD1 (6 bases). This CDR3 has 13 residues. V dropped 4 bases and J dropped 14 bases, with 17 bases sitting between them. The germline CDR1 and CDR2 sequences are KGHDR and SFDVKD. CDR3 residues: CATSDSGTPREFF. CDR3 nucleotides: TGTGCCACCAGTGACTCCGGGACACCGAGGGAGTTCTTC.

This chain connects TRBV6-1 to TRBJ1-1; D is ambiguous. V lost 2 bases, J lost 5 bases, and 9 bases lay in between. The CDR3 contains 13 residues. The germline V gene has CDR1 MNHNS and CDR2 SASEGT. CDR3 in DNA: TGTGCCAGCAGTGAAAGGAGGCGGACTGAAGCTTTCTTT. Its translation: CASSERRRTEAFF.

V gene TRBV5-1 combines with J gene TRBJ2-1; 8 bases match TRBD1. The CDR3 consists of 15 residues. J was trimmed by 7 bases and V by 7 bases; bases with no gene match: 13. Germline V gene data show CDR1 as SGHRS and CDR2 as YFSETQ. CDR3 sequence (DNA): TGCGCCAGCGGTAACAAGCAGGGGGCCGGGAATGAGCAGTTCTTC. It codes for CASGNKQGAGNEQFF. Drawing the rest from reference TRBV5-1 and TRBJ2-1, the complete variable domain is KAGVTQTPRYLIKTRGQQVTLSCSPISGHRSVSWYQQTPGQGLQFLFEYFSETQRNKGNFPGRFSGRQFSNSRSEMNVSTLELGDSALYLCASGNKQGAGNEQFFGPGTRLTVL.

The chain recombines TRBV11-2 with TRBJ2-7; 7 positions match TRBD1. Trimming cost V 5 bases and J 3 bases; bases outside gene matches: 13. The length of the CDR3 is 16 residues. CDR1 and CDR2 from the germline V gene are SGHAT and FQNNGV. CDR3 bases: TGTGCCAGCAGCCCGATATCGAGACAGGGAATCTACGAGCAGTACTTC. Translating it yields CASSPISRQGIYEQYF.